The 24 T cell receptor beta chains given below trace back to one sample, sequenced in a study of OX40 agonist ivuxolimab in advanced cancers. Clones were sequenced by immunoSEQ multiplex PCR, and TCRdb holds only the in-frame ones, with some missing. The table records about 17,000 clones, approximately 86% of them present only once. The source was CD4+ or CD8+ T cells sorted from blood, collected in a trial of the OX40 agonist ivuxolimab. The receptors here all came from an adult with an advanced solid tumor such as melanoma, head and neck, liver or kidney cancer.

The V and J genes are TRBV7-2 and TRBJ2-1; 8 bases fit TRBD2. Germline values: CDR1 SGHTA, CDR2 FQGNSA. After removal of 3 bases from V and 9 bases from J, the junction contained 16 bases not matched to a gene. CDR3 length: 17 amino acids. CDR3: CASSFWTSRGRFSEQFF. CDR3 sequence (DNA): TGTGCCAGCAGCTTCTGGACTAGCCGCGGGAGGTTCAGTGAGCAGTTCTTC.

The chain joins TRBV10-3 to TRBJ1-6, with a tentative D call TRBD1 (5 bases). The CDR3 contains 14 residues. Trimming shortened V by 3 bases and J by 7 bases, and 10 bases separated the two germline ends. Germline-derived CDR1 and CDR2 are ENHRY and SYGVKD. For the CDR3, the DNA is TGTGCCATCAGTGACGAGGGGATGAATTCACCCCTCCACTTT. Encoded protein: CAISDEGMNSPLHF.

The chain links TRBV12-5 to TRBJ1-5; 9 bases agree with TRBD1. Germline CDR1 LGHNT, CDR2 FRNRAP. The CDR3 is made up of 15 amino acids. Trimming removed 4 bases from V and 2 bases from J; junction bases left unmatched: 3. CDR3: CASGSGQGCNQPQHF. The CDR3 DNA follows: TGTGCTAGTGGTTCGGGACAGGGTTGCAATCAGCCCCAGCATTTT.

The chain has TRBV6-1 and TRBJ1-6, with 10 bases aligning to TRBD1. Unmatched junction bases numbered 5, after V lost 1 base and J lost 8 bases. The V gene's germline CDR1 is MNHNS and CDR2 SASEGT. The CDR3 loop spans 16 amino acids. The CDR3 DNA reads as TGTGCCAGCAGTGAAGAAGGGACAGGGGTTTATTCACCCCTCCACTTT. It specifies CASSEEGTGVYSPLHF.

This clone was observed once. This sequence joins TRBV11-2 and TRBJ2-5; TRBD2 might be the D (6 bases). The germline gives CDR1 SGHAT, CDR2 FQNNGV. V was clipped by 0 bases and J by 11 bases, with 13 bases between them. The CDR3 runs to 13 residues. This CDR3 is CASSLDRWGEQYF. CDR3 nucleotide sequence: TGTGCCAGCAGCTTAGACAGGTGGGGGGAGCAGTACTTC. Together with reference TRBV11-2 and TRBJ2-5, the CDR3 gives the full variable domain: EAGVAQSPRYKIIEKRQSVAFWCNPISGHATLYWYQQILGQGPKLLIQFQNNGVVDDSQLPKDRFSAERLKGVDSTLKIQPAKLEDSAVYLCASSLDRWGEQYFGPGTRLLVL.

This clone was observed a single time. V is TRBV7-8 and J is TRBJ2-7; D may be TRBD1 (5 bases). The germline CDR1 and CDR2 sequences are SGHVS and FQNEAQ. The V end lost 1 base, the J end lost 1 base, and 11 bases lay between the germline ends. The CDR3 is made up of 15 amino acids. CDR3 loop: CASSLEGVWSYEQYF. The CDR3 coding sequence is TGTGCCAGCAGCTTAGAAGGGGTCTGGTCCTACGAGCAGTACTTC.

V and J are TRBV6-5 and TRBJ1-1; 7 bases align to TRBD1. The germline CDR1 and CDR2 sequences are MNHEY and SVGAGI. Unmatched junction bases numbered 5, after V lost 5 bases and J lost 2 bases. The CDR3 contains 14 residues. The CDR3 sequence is CASSPGGSNTEAFF. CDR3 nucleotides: TGTGCCAGCAGTCCAGGGGGGAGTAACACTGAAGCTTTCTTT.

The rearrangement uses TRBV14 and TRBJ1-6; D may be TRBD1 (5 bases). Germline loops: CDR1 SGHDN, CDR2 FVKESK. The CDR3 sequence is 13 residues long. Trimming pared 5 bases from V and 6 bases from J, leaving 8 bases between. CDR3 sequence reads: CASSSGPNSPLHF. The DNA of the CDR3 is TGTGCCAGCAGCTCGGGACCTAATTCACCCCTCCACTTT.

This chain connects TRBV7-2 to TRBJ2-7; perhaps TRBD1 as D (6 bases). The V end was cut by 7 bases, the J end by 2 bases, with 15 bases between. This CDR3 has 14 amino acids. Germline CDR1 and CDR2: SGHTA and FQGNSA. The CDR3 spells CASTIRDNAYEQYF. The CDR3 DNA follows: TGTGCCAGCACCATCCGGGACAATGCCTACGAGCAGTACTTC.

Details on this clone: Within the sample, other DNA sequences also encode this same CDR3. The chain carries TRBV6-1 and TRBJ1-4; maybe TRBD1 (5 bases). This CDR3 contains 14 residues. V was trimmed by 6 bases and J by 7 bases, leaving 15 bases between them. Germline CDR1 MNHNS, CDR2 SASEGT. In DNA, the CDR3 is TGTGCCAGCAGCGGCGGGACGAGGAGTGAAAAACTGTTTTTT. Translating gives CASSGGTRSEKLFF.

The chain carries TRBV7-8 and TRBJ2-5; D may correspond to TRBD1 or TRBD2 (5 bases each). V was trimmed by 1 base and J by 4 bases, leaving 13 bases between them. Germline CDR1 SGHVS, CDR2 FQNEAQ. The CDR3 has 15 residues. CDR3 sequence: CASSLGWGRGETQYF. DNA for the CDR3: TGTGCCAGCAGCTTAGGGTGGGGACGGGGAGAGACCCAGTACTTC.

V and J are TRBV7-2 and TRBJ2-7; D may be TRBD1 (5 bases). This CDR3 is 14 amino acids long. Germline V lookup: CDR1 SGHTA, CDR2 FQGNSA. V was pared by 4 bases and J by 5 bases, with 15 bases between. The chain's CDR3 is CASSSTMTVNEQYF. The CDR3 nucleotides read TGTGCCAGCAGCTCCACAATGACAGTAAACGAGCAGTACTTC.

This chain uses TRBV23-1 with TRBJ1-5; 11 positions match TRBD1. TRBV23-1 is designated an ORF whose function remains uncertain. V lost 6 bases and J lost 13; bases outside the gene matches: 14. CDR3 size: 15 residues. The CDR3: CASSLYRDRGMEQHF. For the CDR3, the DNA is TGCGCCAGCAGCCTTTACCGGGACAGGGGGATGGAACAGCATTTT.

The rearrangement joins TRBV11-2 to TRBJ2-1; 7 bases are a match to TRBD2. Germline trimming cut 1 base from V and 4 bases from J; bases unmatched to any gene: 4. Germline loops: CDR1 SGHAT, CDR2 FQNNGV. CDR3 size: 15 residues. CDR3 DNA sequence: TGTGCCAGCAGCTTAGCACCTAGCGGATACAATGAGCAGTTCTTC. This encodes CASSLAPSGYNEQFF.

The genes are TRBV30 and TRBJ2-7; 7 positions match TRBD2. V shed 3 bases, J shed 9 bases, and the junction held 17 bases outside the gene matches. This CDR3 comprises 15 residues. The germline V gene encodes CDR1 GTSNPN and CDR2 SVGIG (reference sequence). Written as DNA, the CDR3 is TGTGCCTGGAGCCCGTCCGGGACTACGACTGCTTTGCAGTACTTC. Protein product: CAWSPSGTTTALQYF. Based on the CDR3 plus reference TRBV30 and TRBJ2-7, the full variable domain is SQTIHQWPATLVQPVGSPLSLECTVEGTSNPNLYWYRQAAGRGLQLLFYSVGIGQISSEVPQNLSASRPQDRQFILSSKKLLLSDSGFYLCAWSPSGTTTALQYFGPGTRLTVT.

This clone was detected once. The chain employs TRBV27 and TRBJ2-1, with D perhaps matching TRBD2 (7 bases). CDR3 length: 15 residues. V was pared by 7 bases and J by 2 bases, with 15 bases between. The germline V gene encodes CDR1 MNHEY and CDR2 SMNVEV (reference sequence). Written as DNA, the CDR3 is TGTGCCAGCAATGCTGGGGGGGGGCCCTACAATGAGCAGTTCTTC. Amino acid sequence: CASNAGGGPYNEQFF.

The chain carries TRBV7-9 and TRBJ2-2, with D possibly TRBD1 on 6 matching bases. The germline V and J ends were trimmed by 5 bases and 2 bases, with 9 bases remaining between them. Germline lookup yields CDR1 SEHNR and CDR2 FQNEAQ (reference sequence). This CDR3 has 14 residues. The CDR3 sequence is CASSPTGNTGELFF. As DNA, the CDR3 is TGTGCCAGCAGCCCGACAGGAAACACCGGGGAGCTGTTTTTT.

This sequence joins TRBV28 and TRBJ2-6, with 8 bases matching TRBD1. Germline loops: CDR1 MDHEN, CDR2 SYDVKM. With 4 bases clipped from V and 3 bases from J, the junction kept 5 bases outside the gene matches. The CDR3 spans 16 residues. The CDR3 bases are TGTGCCAGCAGTTCCAGGGGGCGGAGTGGGGCCAACGTCCTGACTTTC. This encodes CASSSRGRSGANVLTF.

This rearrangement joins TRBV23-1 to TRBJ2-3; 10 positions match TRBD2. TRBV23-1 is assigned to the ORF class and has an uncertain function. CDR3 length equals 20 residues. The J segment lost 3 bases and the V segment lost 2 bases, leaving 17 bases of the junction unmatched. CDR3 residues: CASSQLEREESGRGTDTQYF. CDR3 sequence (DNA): TGCGCCAGCAGTCAACTCGAACGGGAAGAGAGCGGGAGGGGAACAGATACGCAGTATTTT.

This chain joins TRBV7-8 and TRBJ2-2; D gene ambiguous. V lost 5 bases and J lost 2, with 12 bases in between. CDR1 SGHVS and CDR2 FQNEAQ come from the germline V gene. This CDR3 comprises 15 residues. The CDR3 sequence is CASSLRRTNTGELFF. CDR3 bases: TGTGCCAGCAGCCTCCGAAGGACCAACACCGGGGAGCTGTTTTTT.

The CDR3 loop reads CASSLTRETQYF. The CDR3 region has the DNA TGTGCCAGCAGCCTGACCAGGGAGACCCAGTACTTC. The V call is TRBV7-8, the J call TRBJ2-5; D is unresolved. The germline CDR1 and CDR2 sequences are SGHVS and FQNEAQ. Trimming removed 5 bases from V and 5 bases from J, with 9 bases in between. The CDR3 extends over 12 amino acids. Filled out from reference TRBV7-8 and TRBJ2-5, the complete variable domain reads GAGVSQSPRYKVAKRGQDVALRCDPISGHVSLFWYQQALGQGPEFLTYFQNEAQLDKSGLPSDRFFAERPEGSVSTLKIQRTQQEDSAVYLCASSLTRETQYFGPGTRLLVL.

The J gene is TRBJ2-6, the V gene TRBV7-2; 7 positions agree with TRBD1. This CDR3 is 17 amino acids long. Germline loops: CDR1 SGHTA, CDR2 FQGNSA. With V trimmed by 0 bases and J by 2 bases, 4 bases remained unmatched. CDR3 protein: CASSLALGGAGANVLTF. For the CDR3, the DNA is TGTGCCAGCAGCTTAGCATTAGGGGGCGCTGGGGCCAACGTCCTGACTTTC.

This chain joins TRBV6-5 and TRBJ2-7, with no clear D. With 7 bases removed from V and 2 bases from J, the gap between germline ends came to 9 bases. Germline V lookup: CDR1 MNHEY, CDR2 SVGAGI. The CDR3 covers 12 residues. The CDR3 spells CASTGPTYEQYF. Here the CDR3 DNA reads TGTGCCAGCACCGGGCCCACCTACGAGCAGTACTTC.

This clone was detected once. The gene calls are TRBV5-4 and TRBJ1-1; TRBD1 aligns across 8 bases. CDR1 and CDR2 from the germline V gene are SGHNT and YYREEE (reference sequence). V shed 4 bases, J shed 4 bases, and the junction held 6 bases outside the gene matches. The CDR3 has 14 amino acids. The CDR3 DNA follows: TGTGCCAGCAGCACACAGGGGGTTGGCACTGAAGCTTTCTTT. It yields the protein CASSTQGVGTEAFF.